The 14 T cell receptor beta chains below come from one sample, sequenced in a study of identical twins. MiXCR, run by TCRdb on the 5' RACE reads, gives a single entry per CDR3 protein. Of 650,000 to 800,000 distinct CDR3 sequences in the sample, 8.5% to 9.5% were seen once. This same sample was also taken into another study, of yellow fever vaccine responses in identical twins.

The source material was PBMCs. Receptor source: a woman aged 18-35 years in good health.

This clonotype was detected only a few times. V and J are TRBV7-2 and TRBJ2-5, with TRBD2 matching 8 bases. The CDR3 loop spans 17 amino acids. Germline-derived CDR1 and CDR2 are SGHTA and FQGNSA. Trimming cost V 5 bases and J 0 bases; bases outside gene matches: 11. This CDR3 is CASSPEASGRYQETQYF. DNA of the CDR3: TGTGCCAGCAGCCCCGAGGCTAGCGGGCGGTACCAAGAGACCCAGTACTTC.

This clonotype was seen at least ten times. This sequence joins TRBV5-1 and TRBJ2-1, with unresolved D. There are 14 residues in the CDR3. The ends were cut back, 0 bases at V and 0 bases at J, with 4 bases in the middle. Germline V gene sequence: CDR1 SGHRS, CDR2 YFSETQ. The CDR3 DNA reads as TGCGCCAGCAGCTTGGAGATCTCCTACAATGAGCAGTTCTTC. It encodes CASSLEISYNEQFF.

Many counts were recorded for this clonotype. V and J are TRBV29-1 and TRBJ1-1; perhaps TRBD1 as D (5 bases). Germline CDR1 SQVTM, CDR2 ANQGSEA. Trimming removed 6 bases at V and 1 base at J, with 12 bases between. The CDR3 has 13 residues. CDR3 protein: CSVIRGRNTEAFF. The CDR3, as DNA: TGCAGCGTCATCCGGGGGAGGAACACTGAAGCTTTCTTT.

This clonotype has ten or more counts. The rearrangement joins TRBV5-1 to TRBJ2-7; TRBD1 matches at 7 bases. V was pared by 6 bases and J by 0 bases, with 3 bases of the junction left unmatched. CDR1 is SGHRS and CDR2 is YFSETQ in the germline V gene. The CDR3 extends over 13 amino acids. CDR3 loop: CASTPGGSYEQYF. The CDR3 nucleotides are TGCGCCAGCACGCCAGGGGGCTCCTACGAGCAGTACTTC.

V is TRBV6-2 or TRBV6-3 and J is TRBJ2-1; 9 bases are shared with TRBD2. J gave up 9 bases and V 3 bases, and 12 bases lay outside the gene matches. Germline V gives CDR1 MNHEY, CDR2 SVGEGT. CDR3 length: 16 amino acids. CDR3 coding DNA: TGTGCCAGCAGTTATCCAAAGGCTAGCGGGACGTCTGAGCAGTTCTTC. Protein product: CASSYPKASGTSEQFF.

The table lists this clonotype with a few counts. This chain uses TRBV4-3 with TRBJ2-3, with D maybe TRBD1 (5 bases). CDR3 length: 15 residues. V lost 1 base and J lost 0, with 8 bases in between. Germline CDR1 and CDR2: LGHNA and YSLEER. CDR3 nucleotides: TGCGCCAGCAGCCAAGGGACACTTAGCACAGATACGCAGTATTTT. It is translated as CASSQGTLSTDTQYF.

V is TRBV11-1 and J is TRBJ2-1; D ambiguous. V was trimmed by 4 bases and J by 5 bases, leaving 9 bases between them. The germline V gene has CDR1 SGHAT and CDR2 FQDESV (reference sequence). The CDR3 runs to 13 residues. This chain's CDR3 is CASSSWSNNEQFF. The CDR3 coding sequence is TGTGCCAGCAGCTCATGGTCCAACAATGAGCAGTTCTTC.

This clonotype was recorded a few times. This sequence joins TRBV20-1 and TRBJ2-1; 10 bases align to TRBD2. The CDR3 is made up of 16 amino acids. CDR1 and CDR2 (germline): DFQATT, SNEGSKA (reference sequence). After removal of 0 bases from V and 3 bases from J, the junction contained 5 bases not matched to a gene. In DNA, the CDR3 is TGCAGTGCTAGAGATTTGAGCGGGGGGGACTACAATGAGCAGTTCTTC. It codes for CSARDLSGGDYNEQFF.

The chain employs TRBV7-6 and TRBJ2-1; 7 nucleotides agree with TRBD1. CDR1 and CDR2 (germline): SGHVS, FNYEAQ. The CDR3 length is 16 residues. V dropped 5 bases and J dropped 3; count of bases not matched to a gene: 10. CDR3 DNA: TGTGCCAGCAGCCCCGGGTTGAGACAGGGCTACAATGAGCAGTTCTTC. Encoded protein: CASSPGLRQGYNEQFF.

The genes are TRBV29-1 and TRBJ2-3; TRBD2 agrees at 7 bases. The CDR3 consists of 14 residues. Germline V gives CDR1 SQVTM, CDR2 ANQGSEA. V gave up 1 base and J gave up 9 bases; unmatched junction bases: 10. This chain's CDR3 is CSVEAPLGGDTQYF. The CDR3 DNA reads as TGCAGCGTTGAAGCTCCTCTGGGGGGGGACACGCAGTATTTT.

This clonotype was recorded many times. The chain employs TRBV27 and TRBJ2-1, with D perhaps matching TRBD1 (5 bases). CDR1 is MNHEY, CDR2 SMNVEV, per germline (reference sequence). Trimming removed 4 bases from V and 4 bases from J, with 17 bases in between. This CDR3 region has 16 residues. This chain's CDR3 is CASSSLLRGTYNEQFF. The CDR3 DNA sequence: TGTGCCAGCAGTTCCCTCTTAAGGGGAACATACAATGAGCAGTTCTTC.

The sample holds a few counts of this clonotype. The chain recombines TRBV29-1 with TRBJ2-7; tentative D call: TRBD1 (6 bases). The CDR3 consists of 15 residues. CDR1 SQVTM and CDR2 ANQGSEA come from the germline V gene. V shed 1 base and J shed 0 bases, with 13 bases lying between them. In DNA form, the CDR3 reads TGCAGCGTTGAAGTGGGGACACGATACTCCTACGAGCAGTACTTC. Protein sequence: CSVEVGTRYSYEQYF.

This clonotype was found many times. V usage is TRBV29-1 and J usage is TRBJ2-1; 9 bases fit TRBD2. Germline loops: CDR1 SQVTM, CDR2 ANQGSEA. The trim removed 6 bases at V and 3 bases at J, leaving 6 bases unmatched. CDR3 size: 14 residues. CDR3 in amino acids: CSVVLAGNYNEQFF. In DNA form, the CDR3 reads TGCAGCGTGGTTCTAGCGGGAAACTACAATGAGCAGTTCTTC.

In DNA form, the CDR3 reads TGCAGTGCTAGCCTACTAGCGGGAGGGTCCTACAATGAGCAGTTCTTC. Its translation is CSASLLAGGSYNEQFF. The rearrangement links TRBV20-1 to TRBJ2-1, with TRBD2 matching over 13 bases. CDR3 length equals 16 residues. V gave up 3 bases and J gave up 1 base; unmatched junction bases: 3. The germline V gene has CDR1 DFQATT and CDR2 SNEGSKA (reference sequence).